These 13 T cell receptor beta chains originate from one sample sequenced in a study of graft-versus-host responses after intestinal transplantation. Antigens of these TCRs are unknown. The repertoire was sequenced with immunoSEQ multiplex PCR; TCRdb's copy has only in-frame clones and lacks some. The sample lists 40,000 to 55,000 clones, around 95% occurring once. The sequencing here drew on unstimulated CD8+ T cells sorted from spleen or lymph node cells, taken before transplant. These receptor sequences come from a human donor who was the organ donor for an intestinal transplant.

CDR3 nucleotide sequence: TGTGCCAGCACCTCCCCGGCAGCGGCAAACTATGGCTACACCTTC. This translates into CASTSPAAANYGYTF. The J gene is TRBJ1-2, the V gene TRBV7-9; D call uncertain. Germline V lookup: CDR1 SEHNR, CDR2 FQNEAQ (reference sequence). V shed 7 bases and J shed 2 bases, with 17 bases lying between them. This CDR3 spans 15 amino acids.

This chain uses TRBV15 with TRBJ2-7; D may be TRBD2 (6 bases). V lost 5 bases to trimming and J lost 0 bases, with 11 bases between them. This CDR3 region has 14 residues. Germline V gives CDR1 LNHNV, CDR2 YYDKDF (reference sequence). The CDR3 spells CATSGLLASYEQYF. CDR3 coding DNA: TGTGCCACCAGCGGACTACTAGCCTCCTACGAGCAGTACTTC.

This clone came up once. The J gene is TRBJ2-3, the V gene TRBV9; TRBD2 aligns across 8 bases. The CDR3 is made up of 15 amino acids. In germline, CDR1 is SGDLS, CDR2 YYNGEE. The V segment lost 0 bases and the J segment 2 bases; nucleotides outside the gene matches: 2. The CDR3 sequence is CASSVAGGPTDTQYF. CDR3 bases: TGTGCCAGCAGCGTAGCGGGGGGGCCCACAGATACGCAGTATTTT.

This chain's CDR3 is CASSPRTASTGELFF. The CDR3 DNA reads TGCGCCAGCAGCCCACGGACAGCGAGCACCGGGGAGCTGTTTTTT. The chain recombines TRBV4-1 with TRBJ2-2; D possibly corresponds to TRBD1 (6 bases). The germline CDR1 and CDR2 sequences are MGHRA and YSYEKL. Trimming took off 4 bases at V and 4 bases at J, with 13 bases between the two ends. The CDR3 loop spans 15 amino acids.

In DNA, the CDR3 is TGTGCCAGCAGCTTTTGGGGCAGGGAGAACACTGAAGCTTTCTTT. Amino acid sequence: CASSFWGRENTEAFF. The J gene is TRBJ1-1, the V gene TRBV11-2, with a possible D match to TRBD1 (5 bases). Germline V gene lookup returns CDR1 SGHAT and CDR2 FQNNGV. The V gene lost 3 bases and the J gene lost 1 base, with 12 bases spanning the gap. CDR3 size: 15 residues.

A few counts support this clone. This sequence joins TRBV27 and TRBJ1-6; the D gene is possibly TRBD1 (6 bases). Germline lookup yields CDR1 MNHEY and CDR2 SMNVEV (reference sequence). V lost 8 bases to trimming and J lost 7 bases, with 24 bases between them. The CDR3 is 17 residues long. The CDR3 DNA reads TGTGCCAGCTACCCATGGGGGGCCGTGAGACAGAATTCACCCCTCCACTTT. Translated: CASYPWGAVRQNSPLHF.

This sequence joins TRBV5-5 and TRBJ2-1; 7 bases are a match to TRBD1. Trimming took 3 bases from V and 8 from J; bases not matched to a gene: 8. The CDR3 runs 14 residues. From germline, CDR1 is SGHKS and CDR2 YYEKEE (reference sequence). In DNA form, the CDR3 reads TGTGCCAGCAGCTCCGAGACAGGGAGCTATGAGCAGTTCTTC. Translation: CASSSETGSYEQFF.

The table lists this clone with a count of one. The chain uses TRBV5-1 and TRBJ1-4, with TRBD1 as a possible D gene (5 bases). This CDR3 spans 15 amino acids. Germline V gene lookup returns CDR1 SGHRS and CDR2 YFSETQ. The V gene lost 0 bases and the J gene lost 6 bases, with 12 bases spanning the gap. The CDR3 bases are TGCGCCAGCAGCTTGGCCGGGGCAAGGGATGAAAAACTGTTTTTT. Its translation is CASSLAGARDEKLFF.

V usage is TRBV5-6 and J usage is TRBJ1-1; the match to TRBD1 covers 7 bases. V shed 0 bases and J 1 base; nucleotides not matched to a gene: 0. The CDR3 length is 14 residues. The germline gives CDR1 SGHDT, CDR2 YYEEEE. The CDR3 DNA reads TGTGCCAGCAGCTTGGCAGGGGGGAACACTGAAGCTTTCTTT. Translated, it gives CASSLAGGNTEAFF.

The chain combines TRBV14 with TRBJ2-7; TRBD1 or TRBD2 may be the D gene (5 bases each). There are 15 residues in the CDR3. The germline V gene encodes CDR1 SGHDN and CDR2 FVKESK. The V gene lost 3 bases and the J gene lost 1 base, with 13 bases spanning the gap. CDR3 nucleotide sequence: TGTGCCAGCAGCCATCCCCGGGACGGATCCTACGAGCAGTACTTC. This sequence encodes CASSHPRDGSYEQYF.

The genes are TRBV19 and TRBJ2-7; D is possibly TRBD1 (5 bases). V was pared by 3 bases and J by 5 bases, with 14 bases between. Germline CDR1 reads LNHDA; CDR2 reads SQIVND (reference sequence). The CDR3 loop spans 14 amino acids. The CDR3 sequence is CASSIRQGFDEQYF. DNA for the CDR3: TGTGCCAGTAGTATTCGCCAGGGCTTCGACGAGCAGTACTTC.

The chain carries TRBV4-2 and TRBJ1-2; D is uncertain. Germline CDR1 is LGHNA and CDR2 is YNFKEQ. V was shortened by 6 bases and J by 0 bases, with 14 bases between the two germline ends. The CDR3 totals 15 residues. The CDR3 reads CASSIDGLANYGYTF. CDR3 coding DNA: TGTGCCAGCAGTATAGACGGCTTAGCTAACTATGGCTACACCTTC.

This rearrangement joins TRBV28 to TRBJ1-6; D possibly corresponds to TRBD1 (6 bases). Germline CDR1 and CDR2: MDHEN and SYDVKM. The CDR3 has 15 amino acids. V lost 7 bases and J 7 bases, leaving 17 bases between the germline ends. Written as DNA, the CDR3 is TGTGCCAGCACCCAAGTCCACAGGGTAAATTCACCCCTCCACTTT. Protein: CASTQVHRVNSPLHF.